This TCR beta chain was captured in a study of T cell repertoires in cytomegalovirus infection. In TCRdb, the reads were re-called with MiXCR into one record per CDR3 protein. The repertoire holds 740,000 or so distinct CDR3 sequences, with roughly 35% as singletons. The specimen was PBMCs. The TCR comes from a human donor in good health (CMV status not recorded). Some clones in this sample may be carry-over from other donors' samples.

CDR3 region: CASSFGVHTEAFF. The CDR3 DNA is TGTGCCAGCAGTTTTGGGGTCCACACTGAAGCTTTCTTT. This chain connects TRBV12-3 or TRBV12-4 to TRBJ1-1; D not resolved. The CDR3 contains 13 residues. Trimming left V 3 bases short and J 3 bases short, with 8 bases between.